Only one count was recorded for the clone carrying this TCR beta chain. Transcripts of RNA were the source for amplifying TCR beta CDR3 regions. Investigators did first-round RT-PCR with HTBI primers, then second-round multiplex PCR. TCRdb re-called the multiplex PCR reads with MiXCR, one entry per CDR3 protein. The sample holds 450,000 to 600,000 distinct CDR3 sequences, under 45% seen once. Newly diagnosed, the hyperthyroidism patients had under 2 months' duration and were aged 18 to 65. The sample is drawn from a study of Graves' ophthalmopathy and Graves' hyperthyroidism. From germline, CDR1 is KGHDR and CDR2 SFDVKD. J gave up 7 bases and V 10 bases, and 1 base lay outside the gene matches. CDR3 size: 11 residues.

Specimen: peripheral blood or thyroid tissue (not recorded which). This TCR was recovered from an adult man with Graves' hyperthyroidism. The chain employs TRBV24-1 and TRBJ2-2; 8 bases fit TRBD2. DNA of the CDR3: TGTGCCACTAGCGGGGACGGGGAGCTGTTTTTT. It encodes CATSGDGELFF.